The present entry profiles one T cell receptor beta chain with its context. Its target is unknown. The PCR made use of 60 Vbeta and 13 Jbeta primers. Some clones are missing from TCRdb's copy, which holds only in-frame ones; the method was immunoSEQ multiplex PCR. The table has 130,000 to 150,000 clones, about 83% seen once; the top ten hold about 13%. The sample belongs to a study of cytomegalovirus exposure and HLA in healthy donors. Study-level background: For the roughly 400 genotyped donors, roughly 80% fell within the Caucasian-associated ancestry cluster.

Germline values: CDR1 SGHRS, CDR2 YFSETQ. The CDR3 runs to 13 residues. Study-level findings and limits: TCR beta chain V- and J-gene trimming was linked, in a later analysis, to a missense variant in DCLRE1C. Productive rates of about 90% or about 30% were seen for most TCR beta V segments in an earlier analysis.

This clonotype was sampled from a man in his forties or fifties in good health and CMV-seropositive. The material sequenced was PBMCs. This chain links TRBV5-1 with TRBJ2-5; TRBD2 agrees at 9 bases. TRBJ2-7 explains the end of the DNA better; the J call may be wrong. Here the CDR3 DNA reads TGCGCCAGCAGCGCGGGACTAGCAAACGAGCAGTACTTC. Its translation: CASSAGLANEQYF.